These 30 T cell receptor beta chains share one sample of origin, sequenced in a study of metastatic and nonmetastatic thyroid tumors. Prior to thyroid surgery, none of the patients had received any treatment. TCRdb re-called the PCR reads via MiXCR. This repertoire shows some 54,000 clones, approximately 15% found once; its top ten account for approximately 3%. Sequences were obtained from blood. Receptors were obtained from a female donor with papillary thyroid cancer or a benign thyroid nodule (not recorded which). Some clones in this sample may be carry-over from other donors' samples.

This clone has at least ten counts. The chain joins TRBV7-9 to TRBJ1-1; 7 nucleotides align to TRBD1. CDR3 length equals 12 residues. Germline assignment: CDR1 SEHNR and CDR2 FQNEAQ (reference sequence). V was clipped by 5 bases and J by 5 bases; unmatched bases: 2. CDR3 nucleotides: TGTGCCAGCAGCGAGACAGGGACTGAAGCTTTCTTT. Encoded protein: CASSETGTEAFF.

This clone has only a few counts. The chain is built from TRBV19 and TRBJ1-5; D gene ambiguous. The CDR3 is made up of 14 amino acids. CDR1 is LNHDA and CDR2 is SQIVND in the germline V gene (reference sequence). V was cut by 7 bases and J by 3 bases, with 13 bases left in between. CDR3 amino acids: CASKHRPFNQPQHF. The DNA of the CDR3 is TGTGCCAGTAAGCACAGACCCTTCAATCAGCCCCAGCATTTT. The variable domain in full, with the rest retrieved from reference TRBV19 and TRBJ1-5, is DGGITQSPKYLFRKEGQNVTLSCEQNLNHDAMYWYRQDPGQGLRLIYYSQIVNDFQKGDIAEGYSVSREKKESFPLTVTSAQKNPTAFYLCASKHRPFNQPQHFGDGTRLSIL.

J is TRBJ2-7 and V is TRBV5-1, with no clear D. Germline V gene lookup returns CDR1 SGHRS and CDR2 YFSETQ. The CDR3 runs 14 residues. Trimming shortened V by 0 bases and J by 6 bases, and 13 bases separated the two germline ends. CDR3 amino acids: CASSLADLISEQYF. The CDR3 DNA reads as TGCGCCAGCAGCTTGGCTGACTTGATTTCCGAGCAGTACTTC.

This clone was counted ten times or more. The chain uses TRBV2 and TRBJ2-7, with 7 bases matching TRBD2. V was clipped by 1 base and J by 2 bases; unmatched bases: 5. Germline V gene data show CDR1 as SNHLY and CDR2 as FYNNEI. The length of the CDR3 is 15 residues. CDR3: CASSEGSGGAYEQYF. The DNA for the CDR3 is TGTGCCAGCAGTGAAGGGTCGGGAGGAGCCTACGAGCAGTACTTC.

Of note for this clone: A much bigger clone sits one base away, suggesting this may be a read error. CDR3 DNA sequence: TGCAGCGTCCAGGGAGTGAGGAACTCCTACAATGAGCAGTTCTTC. Translated: CSVQGVRNSYNEQFF. The genes are TRBV29-1 and TRBJ2-1; D tentatively fits TRBD1 or TRBD2 (5 bases each). From germline, CDR1 is SQVTM and CDR2 ANQGSEA. The ends were cut back, 6 bases at V and 0 bases at J, with 15 bases in the middle. The CDR3 length is 15 residues.

This clone has a count of ten or more. The J gene is TRBJ2-1, the V gene TRBV5-1, with 7 bases fitting TRBD1. Germline V gives CDR1 SGHRS, CDR2 YFSETQ. This CDR3 region has 16 residues. V gave up 5 bases and J gave up 2 bases; unmatched junction bases: 10. DNA of the CDR3: TGCGCCAGCAGTTCTCCAGTCGGGACAGCCTACAATGAGCAGTTCTTC. Translated, it gives CASSSPVGTAYNEQFF.

At least ten counts were recorded for this clone. The rearrangement joins TRBV28 to TRBJ2-5, with 9 bases that match TRBD2. Germline V gene sequence: CDR1 MDHEN, CDR2 SYDVKM. The V and J ends lost 3 bases and 0 bases, in that order; junction bases with no gene match: 5. This CDR3 contains 16 residues. CDR3 sequence (DNA): TGTGCCAGCAGTTTGGAAGGACTAGCGAACCAAGAGACCCAGTACTTC. Encoded protein: CASSLEGLANQETQYF.

V and J are TRBV6-6 and TRBJ2-2, with D possibly being TRBD1 (5 bases). There are 15 residues in the CDR3. Germline loops: CDR1 MNHNY, CDR2 SVGAGI (reference sequence). V was trimmed by 3 bases and J by 3 bases, leaving 11 bases between them. CDR3 nucleotide sequence: TGTGCCAGCAGTTATAACAGGCCGCACACCGGGGAGCTGTTTTTT. Encoded protein: CASSYNRPHTGELFF.

To note about this clone: This may be a read error, as it is one base from a much larger clone. The V gene is TRBV30, the J gene TRBJ2-2; no firm D call. Per the germline V gene, CDR1 is GTSNPN and CDR2 is SVGIG (reference sequence). The V and J ends lost 8 bases and 6 bases respectively, with 13 bases between them. CDR3 length: 12 amino acids. Here the CDR3 reads CAAKEYAGELFF. The CDR3 nucleotides are TGTGCCGCGAAGGAGTACGCCGGGGAGCTGTTTTTT.

This clone occurred a few times. The gene calls are TRBV27 and TRBJ1-2, with 7 bases that match TRBD1. Germline V lookup: CDR1 MNHEY, CDR2 SMNVEV (reference sequence). The length of the CDR3 is 14 residues. Trimming cost V 1 base and J 6 bases; bases outside gene matches: 5. CDR3 DNA: TGTGCCAGCAGTTTATTGTCCGACAGGGATGGCTACACCTTC. Translating gives CASSLLSDRDGYTF.

The sample holds a few counts of this clone. Germline and junction disagree at one end, which may indicate a read error. The rearrangement joins TRBV28 to TRBJ1-2; 8 nucleotides line up with TRBD1. Germline loops: CDR1 MDHEN, CDR2 SYDVKM. The CDR3 consists of 14 residues. The CDR3 protein is CASSQTQGVYGDTF. CDR3 nucleotides: TGTGCCAGCAGTCAAACACAGGGGGTCTATGGCGACACCTTC.

In this sample, this clone turned up many times. The chain has TRBV5-4 and TRBJ2-7; the match to TRBD1 covers 8 bases. The CDR3 spans 15 residues. Trimming took 3 bases from V and 3 from J; bases not matched to a gene: 8. CDR1 and CDR2 from the germline V gene are SGHNT and YYREEE (reference sequence). Here the CDR3 reads CASSYGQGRNYEQYF. CDR3 DNA sequence: TGTGCCAGCAGCTACGGACAGGGAAGGAACTACGAGCAGTACTTC.

Many counts were recorded for this clone. The chain combines TRBV28 with TRBJ2-5; TRBD2 aligns across 11 bases. Germline CDR1 and CDR2: MDHEN and SYDVKM. This CDR3 comprises 15 residues. Unmatched junction bases numbered 4, after V lost 6 bases and J lost 1 base. As DNA, the CDR3 is TGTGCCAGCAGATCCACTAGCGGGGGCCAAGAGACCCAGTACTTC. Translated, it gives CASRSTSGGQETQYF.

This clone was observed a few times. Its ends do not fully match the called genes, so a read error is possible. The chain employs TRBV6-9 and TRBJ2-1, with D unresolved. The V gene's germline CDR1 is MNHGY and CDR2 SVAAGI. This CDR3 comprises 17 residues. This CDR3 is CASSYFAGCPLYNDQFF. The CDR3 bases are TGTGCCAGCAGTTACTTCGCAGGATGTCCGTTATACAATGATCAGTTCTTC.

This clone occurred many times. This chain joins TRBV3-2 and TRBJ1-5. TRBV3-2 is tagged as a pseudogene. The CDR3 covers 20 residues. CDR3 DNA: TGTGCCAGCAGCCCCGAAACCGGGCCCTATTCGTCTCTTAGCAATCAGCCCCAGCATTTT. Residues: CASSPETGPYSSLSNQPQHF.

Concerning this clone: A much more abundant neighbour one base away suggests this may be a read error. The chain carries TRBV5-1 and TRBJ1-1; tentatively, D is TRBD1 (5 bases). The CDR3 has 16 amino acids. The germline V gene has CDR1 SGHRS and CDR2 YFSETQ. Between the trimmed V and J ends, which lost 3 bases and 10 bases, there was a span of 25 bases. CDR3 sequence reads: CASSWCGDLGEDGAFF. The CDR3, as DNA: TGCGCCAGCAGCTGGTGTGGTGACCTGGGGGAGGATGGAGCTTTCTTT.

This rearrangement joins TRBV20-1 to TRBJ2-2; D possibly corresponds to TRBD2 (7 bases). Germline loops: CDR1 DFQATT, CDR2 SNEGSKA (reference sequence). V lost 3 bases and J 5 bases, leaving 22 bases between the germline ends. The CDR3 spans 17 residues. The CDR3 DNA sequence: TGCAGTGCTAGGTTATCCCAGGGGAGGGCCTTGACCGGGGAGCTGTTTTTT. This sequence encodes CSARLSQGRALTGELFF.

This clone has ten or more counts. The chain has TRBV10-2 and TRBJ2-7, with 7 bases fitting TRBD2. With V trimmed by 3 bases and J by 1 base, 6 bases remained unmatched. The CDR3 has 15 amino acids. The V gene's germline CDR1 is WSHSY and CDR2 SAAADI. CDR3 sequence: CASSESSGMSYEQYF. CDR3 nucleotides: TGCGCCAGCAGTGAATCCAGCGGGATGTCCTACGAGCAGTACTTC.

At least ten counts were recorded for this clone. The CDR3 bases are TGTGCCAGCAGCCCCACTAGGGCAAACAATGAGCAGTTCTTC. Translation: CASSPTRANNEQFF. The rearrangement joins TRBV7-9 to TRBJ2-1; weak D call: TRBD2 (5 bases). The CDR3 has 14 amino acids. V lost 5 bases, J lost 5 bases, and 13 bases lay in between. The germline gives CDR1 SEHNR, CDR2 FQNEAQ (reference sequence).

The table lists this clone with many counts. The chain joins TRBV7-3 to TRBJ2-3; 10 nucleotides line up with TRBD2. Germline CDR1 is SGHTA and CDR2 is FQGTGA. This CDR3 region has 18 residues. Trimming took 0 bases from V and 2 from J; bases not matched to a gene: 8. The CDR3 region has the DNA TGTGCCAGCAGCTTAACGGCTAGCGGGAGCATTTCCACAGATACGCAGTATTTT. This encodes CASSLTASGSISTDTQYF.

The V and J genes are TRBV2 and TRBJ1-6; TRBD1 matches 7 bases. Per germline, CDR1 SNHLY and CDR2 FYNNEI. J gave up 0 bases and V 3 bases, and 11 bases lay outside the gene matches. The CDR3 contains 19 residues. The CDR3 nucleotides are TGTGCCAGCAGTGATACAGGGGTCAAGACGAGCTCCTATAATTCACCCCTCCACTTT. The encoded protein is CASSDTGVKTSSYNSPLHF.

Comment on this clone: One base away lies a much larger clone, so this may be a sequencing read error. The chain employs TRBV11-1 and TRBJ2-5; the match to TRBD2 covers 13 bases. This CDR3 has 18 amino acids. Germline CDR1 is SGHAT and CDR2 is FQDESV (reference sequence). The CDR3 DNA reads TGTGCCAGCATCTTAGGGACTAGCGGGACTTGGGGAAAAGAGACCCAGTACTTC. Translation: CASILGTSGTWGKETQYF.

V gene TRBV27 combines with J gene TRBJ2-7; possible D gene TRBD1, 5 bases. This CDR3 spans 16 amino acids. Per germline, CDR1 MNHEY and CDR2 SMNVEV (reference sequence). The V gene lost 6 bases and the J gene lost 1 base, with 19 bases spanning the gap. The CDR3 sequence is CASSLTSGYGSYEQYF. The CDR3 DNA reads TGTGCCAGCAGCCTCACTTCAGGGTATGGATCCTACGAGCAGTACTTC.

This clone showed up many times. This rearrangement joins TRBV11-2 to TRBJ1-1, with 9 bases lining up with TRBD1. Per germline, CDR1 SGHAT and CDR2 FQNNGV. The CDR3 is 14 residues long. After removal of 1 base from V and 7 bases from J, the junction contained 4 bases not matched to a gene. This chain's CDR3 is CASSLGGTGLEAFF. The CDR3 DNA reads as TGTGCCAGCAGCTTAGGTGGGACAGGGCTTGAAGCTTTCTTT.

The sample holds many counts of this clone. One end of the junction varies from germline; a read error may be responsible. The genes are TRBV28 and TRBJ1-2, with D unclear. The CDR3 has 10 amino acids. Per germline, CDR1 MDHEN and CDR2 SYDVKM. The CDR3 is CASRGRADYF. The DNA for the CDR3 is TGTGCCAGCAGGGGTAGGGCCGATTACTTC.

This clone has just a few counts. A junction end diverges from the germline sequence, so it may reflect a read error. The V gene is TRBV28, the J gene TRBJ2-7; TRBD1 matches at 9 bases. The CDR3 loop spans 15 amino acids. Germline V gene data show CDR1 as MDHEN and CDR2 as SYDVKM. CDR3 amino acids: CASSRQGGLPYEQCF. Here the CDR3 DNA reads TGTGCCAGCAGCAGACAGGGGGGACTACCGTACGAGCAGTGCTTC.

This clone was observed a handful of times. One junction end disagrees with the germline gene, perhaps due to a read error. This chain joins TRBV2 and TRBJ2-1; D ambiguous. Germline CDR1 is SNHLY and CDR2 is FYNNEI. This CDR3 has 11 residues. Here the CDR3 DNA reads TGTGTCAGCAACAGATACAATGAGCAGCTCTTC. Amino acids: CVSNRYNEQLF.

This clone was recorded a few times. The junction and the germline gene differ at one end; a read error may be behind it. This chain links TRBV28 with TRBJ2-7, with a tentative D call TRBD1 (5 bases). In germline, CDR1 is MDHEN, CDR2 SYDVKM. This CDR3 comprises 16 residues. The CDR3 loop is CASTSQTGGASYQQYF. CDR3 in DNA: TGTGCCAGCACTTCACAAACAGGTGGCGCCTCCTACCAGCAGTACTTC. The whole variable domain, filled in from reference TRBV28 and TRBJ2-7, reads DVKVTQSSRYLVKRTGEKVFLECVQDMDHENMFWYRQDPGLGLRLIYFSYDVKMKEKGDIPEGYSVSREKKERFSLILESASTNQTSMYLCASTSQTGGASYQQYFGPGTRLTVT.

This clone was observed a handful of times. The rearrangement links TRBV28 to TRBJ2-7, with 9 bases identical to TRBD2. The CDR3 length is 17 residues. The J segment lost 5 bases and the V segment lost 3 bases, leaving 14 bases of the junction unmatched. The germline V gene encodes CDR1 MDHEN and CDR2 SYDVKM. Here the CDR3 DNA reads TGTGCCAGCAGTTTGGGAGTAGCGGGAGAAGTTTTCGACGAGCAGTACTTC. This translates into CASSLGVAGEVFDEQYF.

This clone showed up many times. The chain carries TRBV12-3 or TRBV12-4 and TRBJ2-2; D might be TRBD1 or TRBD2, each matching 6 bases. The length of the CDR3 is 16 residues. V was pared by 5 bases and J by 0 bases, with 13 bases between. The CDR3 region is CASSLPGGPNTGELFF. The CDR3 DNA reads as TGTGCCAGCAGTCTGCCCGGGGGCCCGAACACCGGGGAGCTGTTTTTT.